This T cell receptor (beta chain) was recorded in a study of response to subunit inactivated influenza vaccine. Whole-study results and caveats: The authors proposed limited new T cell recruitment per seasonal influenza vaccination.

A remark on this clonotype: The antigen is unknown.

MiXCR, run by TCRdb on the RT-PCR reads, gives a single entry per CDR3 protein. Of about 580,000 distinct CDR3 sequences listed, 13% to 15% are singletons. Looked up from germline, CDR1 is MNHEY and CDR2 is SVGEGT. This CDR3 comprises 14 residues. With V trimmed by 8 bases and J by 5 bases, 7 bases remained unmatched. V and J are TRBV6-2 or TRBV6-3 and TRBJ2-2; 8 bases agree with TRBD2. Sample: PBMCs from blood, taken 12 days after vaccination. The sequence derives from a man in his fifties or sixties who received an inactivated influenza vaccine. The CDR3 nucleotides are TGTGCCAGCGTAGCGGGATCCTTTACCGGGGAGCTGTTTTTT. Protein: CASVAGSFTGELFF.